This TCR beta chain is from a study of identifying expanded T cells in peripheral blood. Note on this clone: Its antigen is not known.

Study conclusions and caveats: Variance in clone template counts between two-week samples significantly increased with total template count across all healthy donors. Technical replicates showed roughly 1.2 changed clones; roughly two weeks around 15; four weeks 19.

Sequenced by immunoSEQ multiplex PCR; TCRdb stores in-frame clones only, minus some. The sample contains about 86,000 clones, 70% to 90% of which appear only once. Collection occurred without any documented infections or immune events in donors. The sequenced sample consisted of blood. This TCR was recovered from a person between 18 and 70 years old in good health.

The CDR3 DNA follows: TGTGCCAGCTTGGACGGGAACGTTGAAGAGACCCAGTACTTC. This translates into CASLDGNVEETQYF. This chain links TRBV5-6 with TRBJ2-5; possible D gene TRBD2, 5 bases. CDR1 is SGHDT, CDR2 YYEEEE, per germline. The CDR3 sequence is 14 residues long. The V gene lost 7 bases and the J gene lost 3 bases, with 16 bases spanning the gap.